The sequence of this T cell receptor beta chain was determined in a study of response to subunit inactivated influenza vaccine. Study-wide points: Only a handful of new T cells, the authors suggested, are recruited with each seasonal influenza vaccination.

Via MiXCR, TCRdb re-called the RT-PCR reads, giving one row per CDR3 protein. The repertoire holds approximately 570,000 distinct CDR3 sequences, with around 8% as singletons. With respect to this clonotype: The antigen remains undetermined.

The CDR3 length is 13 residues. Germline CDR1 SEHNR, CDR2 FQNEAQ (reference sequence). Trimming removed 1 base at V and 7 bases at J, with 10 bases between. The clonotype was recovered from a man aged 50 to 69 who received an inactivated influenza vaccine. This rearrangement joins TRBV7-9 to TRBJ2-5; D unclear. This material consisted of PBMCs from blood, taken around 25 months after vaccination. CDR3 amino acids: CASSLVGPGTQYF. CDR3 nucleotides: TGTGCCAGCAGCTTAGTCGGTCCGGGGACCCAGTACTTC. The full variable domain, rest sourced from reference TRBV7-9 and TRBJ2-5, is DTGVSQNPRHKITKRGQNVTFRCDPISEHNRLYWYRQTLGQGPEFLTYFQNEAQLEKSRLLSDRFSAERPKGSFSTLEIQRTEQGDSAMYLCASSLVGPGTQYFGPGTRLLVL.